This T cell receptor beta chain was identified during a study of PD-L1 blockade in urothelial cancer (dated by TCRdb to about 2017). Study-wide context: Every patient began therapy in about 2014 and was given atezolizumab 1,200 mg intravenously every 3 weeks. An ECOG performance status of 0 or 1 was recorded for the patients, and 0 to 3 prior chemotherapy regimens had been received by the patients. In the same patients who had TCR sequencing, pretreatment tumors also underwent whole exome sequencing and RNA sequencing. Durable clinical benefit meant progression-free survival longer than 6 months, and TCR features were also tested against progression-free and overall survival. The study was an exploratory multi-omic analysis of somatic, immune and clinical correlates of response to PD-L1 blockade with atezolizumab in urothelial cancer. Pretreatment blood TCR-seq was available for twenty-nine patients, at least one posttreatment blood collection was obtained for some 25 patients, and tumor TCR-seq was available for some 25 patients. Pretreatment tumor samples and matched peripheral blood, collected serially before and after atezolizumab treatment, underwent TCR sequencing. Blood samples were analyzed 3 weeks after the start of treatment (second dose) and 6 weeks after the start of treatment. Fewer than ten patients reached durable clinical benefit, while fewer than 25 patients did not. A median of about 150,000 T cells and 80,000 or so unique TCRs was obtained from blood samples, and a median clonality of 0.080 was observed. Twenty-five of 29 patients were identified as males with urothelial cancer of bladder origin, and a prior smoking history was reported by 18 of 29 patients. Overall study outcomes, separate from this receptor: Because the sample size was small (n = 29) and many of the analyses were exploratory, the results are meant to be hypothesis-generating. Among patients with durable benefit, tumor-associated TCR clones showed greater expansion in peripheral blood 3 weeks after treatment started (n ≈ 22, p = 0.022). Improved progression-free and overall survival was associated with having pretreatment peripheral blood TCR clonality below the median.

The label giving this sample's time point can be read as: peripheral blood 6 weeks after treatment start. A total of roughly 31 patients with locally advanced or metastatic urothelial carcinoma, treated at Memorial Sloan Kettering on a trial protocol, made up the cohort. Peripheral blood mononuclear cells were collected pretreatment and during treatment, with between 1 and 8 total time points per patient. The Qiagen DNeasy Blood extraction kit was used to purify genomic DNA from total PBMCs and tumor samples. Collected pretreatment and during treatment, PBMCs were isolated and stored as previously described. Inclusive of the bounding cysteine and phenylalanine, the CDR3 is 14 residues long. Solely the CDR3 DNA is kept, with 42 bases framed from the first base. Per the germline V gene, SNHLY is the CDR1 and FYNNEI is the CDR2. Germline trimming amounts to 9 bases on V and 0 bases on J, with 4 as the count of junction bases outside the gene matches.

Concerning this clone itself: Its recognized antigen is unknown. Base qualities are not at hand, and no much larger clone is one base apart.

To estimate absolute template abundance from read counts, synthetic TCR analog templates were spiked into each PCR. The immunoSEQ assay used bias-controlled V and J gene primers to amplify TCRbeta CDR3 regions from genomic DNA. Sequencing of rearranged TCRbeta segments was performed at approximately 20X coverage. In the source study's methods: Clustering was used to correct sequencing errors, and CDR3s were annotated against IMGT so that V, D and J genes could be assigned. Downstream analyses used only productive TCRbeta rearrangements and left out out-of-frame or stop-codon sequences. Clonality was calculated as one minus the Shannon entropy normalized by the log of the number of unique productive sequences. Clones differing between time points or between blood and tumor were identified by Fisher's exact test with Benjamini-Hochberg correction at adjusted p below 0.01. Entries here come from immuneACCESS through TCRdb and include only in-frame sequences with V and J called. Some clones fail to appear in such tables; in the studies checked, an unresolved V gene covers under half of the shortfall, and the cause of the remainder is unknown. That table furnishes V, J and clone size, whereas the DNA furnished D and trimming. Within this sample are some 40,000 clones, with over 65% of them counted one time only. About 10% of the sample goes to the ten largest clones.

The sequence is built from TRBV2 and TRBJ1-5; TRBD1 fits 8 bases in the junction. The sequence came from a man in his forties with urothelial cancer. Sequenced here: PBMCs, sampled around atezolizumab (anti-PD-L1) treatment. CDR3 region: CASRQGNSNQPQHF. At the DNA level, the sequence is TGTGCCAGTCGACAGGGGAATAGCAATCAGCCCCAGCATTTT.